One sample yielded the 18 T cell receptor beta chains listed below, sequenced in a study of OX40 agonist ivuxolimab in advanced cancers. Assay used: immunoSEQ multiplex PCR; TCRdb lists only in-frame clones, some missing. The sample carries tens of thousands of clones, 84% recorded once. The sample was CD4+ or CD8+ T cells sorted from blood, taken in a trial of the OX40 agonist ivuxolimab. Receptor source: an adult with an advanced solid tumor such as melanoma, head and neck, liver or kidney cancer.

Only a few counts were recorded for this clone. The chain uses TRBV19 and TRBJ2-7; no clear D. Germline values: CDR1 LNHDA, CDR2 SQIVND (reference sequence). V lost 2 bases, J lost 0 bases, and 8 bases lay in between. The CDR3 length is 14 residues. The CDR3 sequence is CASSIFVFSYEQYF. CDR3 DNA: TGTGCCAGTAGTATATTTGTCTTCTCCTACGAGCAGTACTTC.

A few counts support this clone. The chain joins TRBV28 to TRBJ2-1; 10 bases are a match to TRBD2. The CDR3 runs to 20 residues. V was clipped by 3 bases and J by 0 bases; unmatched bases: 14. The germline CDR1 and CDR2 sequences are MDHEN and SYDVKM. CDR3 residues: CASSFPGLAEDTSSYNEQFF. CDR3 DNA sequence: TGTGCCAGCAGTTTCCCCGGACTAGCGGAGGACACAAGCTCCTACAATGAGCAGTTCTTC.

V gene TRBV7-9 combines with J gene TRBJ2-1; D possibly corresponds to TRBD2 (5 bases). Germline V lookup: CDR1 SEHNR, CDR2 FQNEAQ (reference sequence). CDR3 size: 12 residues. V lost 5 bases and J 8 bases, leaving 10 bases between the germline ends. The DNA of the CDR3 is TGTGCCAGCAGCACTGGAGGCGATGAGCAGTTCTTC. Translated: CASSTGGDEQFF.

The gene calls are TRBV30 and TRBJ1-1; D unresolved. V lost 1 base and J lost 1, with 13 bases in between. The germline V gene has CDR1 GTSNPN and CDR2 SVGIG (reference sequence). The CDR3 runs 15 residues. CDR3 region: CAWSGRLGTNTEAFF. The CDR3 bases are TGTGCCTGGAGTGGCCGGTTGGGAACGAACACTGAAGCTTTCTTT. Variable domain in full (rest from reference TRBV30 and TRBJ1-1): SQTIHQWPATLVQPVGSPLSLECTVEGTSNPNLYWYRQAAGRGLQLLFYSVGIGQISSEVPQNLSASRPQDRQFILSSKKLLLSDSGFYLCAWSGRLGTNTEAFFGQGTRLTVV.

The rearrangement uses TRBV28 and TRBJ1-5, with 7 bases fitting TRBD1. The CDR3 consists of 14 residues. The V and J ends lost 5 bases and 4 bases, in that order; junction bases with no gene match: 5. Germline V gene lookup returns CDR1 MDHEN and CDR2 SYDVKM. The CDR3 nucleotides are TGTGCCAGCAGTCACAGGGGTATTAATCAGCCCCAGCATTTT. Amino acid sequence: CASSHRGINQPQHF.

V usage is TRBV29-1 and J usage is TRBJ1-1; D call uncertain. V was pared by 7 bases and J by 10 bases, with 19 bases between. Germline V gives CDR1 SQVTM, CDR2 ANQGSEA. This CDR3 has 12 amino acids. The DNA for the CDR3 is TGCAGCGCAAACGCGATGCAGGAAACAGCTTTCTTT. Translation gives CSANAMQETAFF.

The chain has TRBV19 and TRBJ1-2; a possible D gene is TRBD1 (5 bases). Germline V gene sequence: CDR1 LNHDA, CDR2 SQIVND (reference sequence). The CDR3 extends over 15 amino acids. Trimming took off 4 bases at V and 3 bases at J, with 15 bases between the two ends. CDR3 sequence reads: CASSKQGEAYYGYTF. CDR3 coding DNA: TGTGCCAGTAGTAAGCAGGGAGAGGCCTACTATGGCTACACCTTC.

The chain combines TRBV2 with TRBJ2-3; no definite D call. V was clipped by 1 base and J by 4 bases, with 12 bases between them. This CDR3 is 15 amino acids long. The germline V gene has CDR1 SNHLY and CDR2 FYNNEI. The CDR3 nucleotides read TGTGCCAGCAGTGAAGAGGTTAGCTTTTCAGATACGCAGTATTTT. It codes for CASSEEVSFSDTQYF.

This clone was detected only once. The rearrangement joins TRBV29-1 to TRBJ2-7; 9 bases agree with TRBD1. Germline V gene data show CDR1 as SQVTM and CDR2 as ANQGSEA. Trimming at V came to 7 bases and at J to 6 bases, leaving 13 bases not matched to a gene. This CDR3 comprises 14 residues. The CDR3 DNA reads TGCAGCGCGTTGGGGGACAGGGCGTCCCTCGAGCAGTACTTC. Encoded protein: CSALGDRASLEQYF.

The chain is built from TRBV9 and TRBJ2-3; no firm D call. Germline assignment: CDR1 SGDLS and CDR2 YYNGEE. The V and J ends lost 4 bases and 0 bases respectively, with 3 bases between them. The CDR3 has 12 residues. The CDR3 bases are TGTGCCAGCAGCTCAAGCACAGATACGCAGTATTTT. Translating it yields CASSSSTDTQYF.

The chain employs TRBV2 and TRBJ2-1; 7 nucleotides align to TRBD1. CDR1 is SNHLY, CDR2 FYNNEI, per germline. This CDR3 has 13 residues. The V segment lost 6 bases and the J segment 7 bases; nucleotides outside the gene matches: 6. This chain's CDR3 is CASSYRGLNEQFF. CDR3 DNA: TGTGCCAGCAGCTACAGGGGTTTGAATGAGCAGTTCTTC.

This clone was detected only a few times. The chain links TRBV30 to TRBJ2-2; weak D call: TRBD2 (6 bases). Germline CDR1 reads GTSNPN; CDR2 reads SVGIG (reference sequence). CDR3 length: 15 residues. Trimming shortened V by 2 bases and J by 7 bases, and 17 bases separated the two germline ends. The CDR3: CAWSPYTAGRGELFF. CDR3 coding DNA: TGTGCCTGGAGTCCCTACACGGCGGGACGCGGGGAGCTGTTTTTT. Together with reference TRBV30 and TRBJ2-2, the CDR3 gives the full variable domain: SQTIHQWPATLVQPVGSPLSLECTVEGTSNPNLYWYRQAAGRGLQLLFYSVGIGQISSEVPQNLSASRPQDRQFILSSKKLLLSDSGFYLCAWSPYTAGRGELFFGEGSRLTVL.

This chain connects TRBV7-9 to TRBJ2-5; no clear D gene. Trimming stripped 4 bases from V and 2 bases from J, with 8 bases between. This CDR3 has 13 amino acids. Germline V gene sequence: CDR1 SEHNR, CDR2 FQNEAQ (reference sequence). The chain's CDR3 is CASSSKIQETQYF. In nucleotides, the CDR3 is TGTGCCAGCAGCTCAAAAATTCAAGAGACCCAGTACTTC.

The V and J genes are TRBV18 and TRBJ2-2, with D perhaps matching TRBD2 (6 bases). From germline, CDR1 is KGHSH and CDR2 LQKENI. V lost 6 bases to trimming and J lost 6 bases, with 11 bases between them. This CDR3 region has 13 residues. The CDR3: CASSTTSSGELFF. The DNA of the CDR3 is TGTGCCAGCTCGACGACTAGTTCCGGGGAGCTGTTTTTT.

The CDR3 spells CASSSGTSGRDRVNEQFF. In DNA, the CDR3 is TGTGCCAGCAGCTCCGGGACTAGCGGGAGGGATCGGGTCAATGAGCAGTTCTTC. J is TRBJ2-1 and V is TRBV7-8, with 16 bases aligning to TRBD2. The CDR3 has 18 amino acids. V lost 4 bases to trimming and J lost 6 bases; unmatched junction nucleotides: 9. Germline V gives CDR1 SGHVS, CDR2 FQNEAQ. The full variable domain, its missing parts supplied by reference TRBV7-8 and TRBJ2-1, is GAGVSQSPRYKVAKRGQDVALRCDPISGHVSLFWYQQALGQGPEFLTYFQNEAQLDKSGLPSDRFFAERPEGSVSTLKIQRTQQEDSAVYLCASSSGTSGRDRVNEQFFGPGTRLTVL.

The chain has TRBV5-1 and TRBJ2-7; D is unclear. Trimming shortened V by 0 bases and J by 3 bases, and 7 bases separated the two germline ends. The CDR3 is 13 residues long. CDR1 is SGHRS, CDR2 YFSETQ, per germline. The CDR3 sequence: CASSLAEFYEQYF. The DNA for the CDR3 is TGCGCCAGCAGCTTGGCTGAATTCTACGAGCAGTACTTC.

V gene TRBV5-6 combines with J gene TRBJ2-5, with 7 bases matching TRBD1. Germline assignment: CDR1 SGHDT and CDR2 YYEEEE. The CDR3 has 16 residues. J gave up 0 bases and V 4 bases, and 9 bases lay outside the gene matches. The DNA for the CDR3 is TGTGCCAGCAGCCAGTCCCGGGACAGAGACCAAGAGACCCAGTACTTC. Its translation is CASSQSRDRDQETQYF.

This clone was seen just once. The CDR3: CASQPEARRLMNTEAFF. The CDR3 DNA is TGTGCCAGCCAACCCGAGGCACGTCGCCTCATGAACACTGAAGCTTTCTTT. V gene TRBV19 combines with J gene TRBJ1-1; D call uncertain. Trimming pared 9 bases from V and 0 bases from J, leaving 23 bases between. From germline, CDR1 is LNHDA and CDR2 SQIVND (reference sequence). The CDR3 is made up of 17 amino acids.